This T cell receptor beta chain was retrieved from a study of blood T cell repertoires in COVID-19 (dated by TCRdb to the early 2020s). Background on the whole study: Samples covering the acute and convalescent phases of COVID-19 were provided by collaborators in the United States, Italy and Spain. The prospective study material was composed of cDNA or gDNA derived from T cells, B-cell-depleted T cells, or PBMCs. Where available, HLA class I and class II types were obtained from metadata supplied by the sample provider rather than from assay-based typing. Sample metadata almost always included a de-identified subject ID, COVID-19 status, age in years and sex. The dataset comprised deeply sampled blood TCRbeta repertoires from subjects exposed to, actively infected with, or recovered from COVID-19. The samples were drawn from two sources: the first 160 participants of the ongoing ImmuneRACE study, and approximately 1,300 subjects contributed by 6 global collaborators. The repertoires were made available in a free public database intended to serve as a resource for research on the immune response to SARS-CoV-2.

Comment on this clone: Its antigen has not been determined. It has no much larger one-base neighbor in the sample; base qualities were not kept. Additional DNA sequences in this sample encode the identical CDR3.

TCRbeta CDR3 regions were amplified from genomic DNA by means of the immunoSEQ Assay, a bias-controlled multiplex PCR. In the source study's methods: Nucleated cell counts per sample were estimated from amplification of reference gene primers within the assay. To quantify the absolute abundance of each unique TCRbeta CDR3 rearrangement, sequence reads were collapsed and filtered. For each sample, productive Simpson clonality was calculated by taking the square root of Simpson's diversity index across productive rearrangements. TCRdb took this table from immuneACCESS and kept in-frame rearrangements with V and J called. Such tables lack part of the clones; where checked against another copy, unresolved V genes explain under half of the gap, and the rest is unexplained. The V and J calls and the clone size are those of that table, but D and trimming were determined from the DNA. A total of about 150,000 clones appear in this sample, 80% to 85% of them only once. In total, the top ten clones hold roughly 8% of the sample.

Based on the germline V gene, the CDR1 and CDR2 sequences are MNHEY and SVGAGI. From V the trimming removes 0 bases and from J it removes 6 bases, while the gene matches leave 5 bases of the junction unaccounted for. The CDR3 goes from the cysteine to the phenylalanine over 15 residues. The retained sequence is limited to the CDR3, 45 bases, with the frame set at the first base. In the prospective study, participants were roughly 18 to 90 years old, resided in fewer than 25 geographic areas of the United States, and were enrolled through a virtual design. In the prospective study, cohorts were assigned on the basis of participant-reported clinical history obtained from a screening survey and a study questionnaire. Recovered participants in ImmuneRACE Cohort 3 were defined as having two consecutive negative NP/OP PCR tests, clearance from a healthcare professional, or resolution of symptoms. In the prospective study, mobile phlebotomists collected whole blood, serum and a nasopharyngeal or oropharyngeal swab from each participant. Additional blood draws and questionnaires over an approximately two-month period could optionally be provided by prospective study participants. Before DNA extraction, prospective study blood samples were shipped either frozen or at room temperature.

Points the paper makes about the study in general: How much clinical and demographic metadata was included differed by source and by participant, and the metadata was provided uncurated.

The sequenced sample consisted of PBMCs or T cells enriched from blood (not recorded which). This chain joins TRBV6-5 to TRBJ2-7, and 10 bases in between align with TRBD1. The sequence came from a woman between 50 and 59 years old who had recovered from COVID-19. The bases are TGTGCCAGCAGTTACTCGAGACAGGGGGCGAGCGAGCAGTACTTC. Translated, it gives CASSYSRQGASEQYF.